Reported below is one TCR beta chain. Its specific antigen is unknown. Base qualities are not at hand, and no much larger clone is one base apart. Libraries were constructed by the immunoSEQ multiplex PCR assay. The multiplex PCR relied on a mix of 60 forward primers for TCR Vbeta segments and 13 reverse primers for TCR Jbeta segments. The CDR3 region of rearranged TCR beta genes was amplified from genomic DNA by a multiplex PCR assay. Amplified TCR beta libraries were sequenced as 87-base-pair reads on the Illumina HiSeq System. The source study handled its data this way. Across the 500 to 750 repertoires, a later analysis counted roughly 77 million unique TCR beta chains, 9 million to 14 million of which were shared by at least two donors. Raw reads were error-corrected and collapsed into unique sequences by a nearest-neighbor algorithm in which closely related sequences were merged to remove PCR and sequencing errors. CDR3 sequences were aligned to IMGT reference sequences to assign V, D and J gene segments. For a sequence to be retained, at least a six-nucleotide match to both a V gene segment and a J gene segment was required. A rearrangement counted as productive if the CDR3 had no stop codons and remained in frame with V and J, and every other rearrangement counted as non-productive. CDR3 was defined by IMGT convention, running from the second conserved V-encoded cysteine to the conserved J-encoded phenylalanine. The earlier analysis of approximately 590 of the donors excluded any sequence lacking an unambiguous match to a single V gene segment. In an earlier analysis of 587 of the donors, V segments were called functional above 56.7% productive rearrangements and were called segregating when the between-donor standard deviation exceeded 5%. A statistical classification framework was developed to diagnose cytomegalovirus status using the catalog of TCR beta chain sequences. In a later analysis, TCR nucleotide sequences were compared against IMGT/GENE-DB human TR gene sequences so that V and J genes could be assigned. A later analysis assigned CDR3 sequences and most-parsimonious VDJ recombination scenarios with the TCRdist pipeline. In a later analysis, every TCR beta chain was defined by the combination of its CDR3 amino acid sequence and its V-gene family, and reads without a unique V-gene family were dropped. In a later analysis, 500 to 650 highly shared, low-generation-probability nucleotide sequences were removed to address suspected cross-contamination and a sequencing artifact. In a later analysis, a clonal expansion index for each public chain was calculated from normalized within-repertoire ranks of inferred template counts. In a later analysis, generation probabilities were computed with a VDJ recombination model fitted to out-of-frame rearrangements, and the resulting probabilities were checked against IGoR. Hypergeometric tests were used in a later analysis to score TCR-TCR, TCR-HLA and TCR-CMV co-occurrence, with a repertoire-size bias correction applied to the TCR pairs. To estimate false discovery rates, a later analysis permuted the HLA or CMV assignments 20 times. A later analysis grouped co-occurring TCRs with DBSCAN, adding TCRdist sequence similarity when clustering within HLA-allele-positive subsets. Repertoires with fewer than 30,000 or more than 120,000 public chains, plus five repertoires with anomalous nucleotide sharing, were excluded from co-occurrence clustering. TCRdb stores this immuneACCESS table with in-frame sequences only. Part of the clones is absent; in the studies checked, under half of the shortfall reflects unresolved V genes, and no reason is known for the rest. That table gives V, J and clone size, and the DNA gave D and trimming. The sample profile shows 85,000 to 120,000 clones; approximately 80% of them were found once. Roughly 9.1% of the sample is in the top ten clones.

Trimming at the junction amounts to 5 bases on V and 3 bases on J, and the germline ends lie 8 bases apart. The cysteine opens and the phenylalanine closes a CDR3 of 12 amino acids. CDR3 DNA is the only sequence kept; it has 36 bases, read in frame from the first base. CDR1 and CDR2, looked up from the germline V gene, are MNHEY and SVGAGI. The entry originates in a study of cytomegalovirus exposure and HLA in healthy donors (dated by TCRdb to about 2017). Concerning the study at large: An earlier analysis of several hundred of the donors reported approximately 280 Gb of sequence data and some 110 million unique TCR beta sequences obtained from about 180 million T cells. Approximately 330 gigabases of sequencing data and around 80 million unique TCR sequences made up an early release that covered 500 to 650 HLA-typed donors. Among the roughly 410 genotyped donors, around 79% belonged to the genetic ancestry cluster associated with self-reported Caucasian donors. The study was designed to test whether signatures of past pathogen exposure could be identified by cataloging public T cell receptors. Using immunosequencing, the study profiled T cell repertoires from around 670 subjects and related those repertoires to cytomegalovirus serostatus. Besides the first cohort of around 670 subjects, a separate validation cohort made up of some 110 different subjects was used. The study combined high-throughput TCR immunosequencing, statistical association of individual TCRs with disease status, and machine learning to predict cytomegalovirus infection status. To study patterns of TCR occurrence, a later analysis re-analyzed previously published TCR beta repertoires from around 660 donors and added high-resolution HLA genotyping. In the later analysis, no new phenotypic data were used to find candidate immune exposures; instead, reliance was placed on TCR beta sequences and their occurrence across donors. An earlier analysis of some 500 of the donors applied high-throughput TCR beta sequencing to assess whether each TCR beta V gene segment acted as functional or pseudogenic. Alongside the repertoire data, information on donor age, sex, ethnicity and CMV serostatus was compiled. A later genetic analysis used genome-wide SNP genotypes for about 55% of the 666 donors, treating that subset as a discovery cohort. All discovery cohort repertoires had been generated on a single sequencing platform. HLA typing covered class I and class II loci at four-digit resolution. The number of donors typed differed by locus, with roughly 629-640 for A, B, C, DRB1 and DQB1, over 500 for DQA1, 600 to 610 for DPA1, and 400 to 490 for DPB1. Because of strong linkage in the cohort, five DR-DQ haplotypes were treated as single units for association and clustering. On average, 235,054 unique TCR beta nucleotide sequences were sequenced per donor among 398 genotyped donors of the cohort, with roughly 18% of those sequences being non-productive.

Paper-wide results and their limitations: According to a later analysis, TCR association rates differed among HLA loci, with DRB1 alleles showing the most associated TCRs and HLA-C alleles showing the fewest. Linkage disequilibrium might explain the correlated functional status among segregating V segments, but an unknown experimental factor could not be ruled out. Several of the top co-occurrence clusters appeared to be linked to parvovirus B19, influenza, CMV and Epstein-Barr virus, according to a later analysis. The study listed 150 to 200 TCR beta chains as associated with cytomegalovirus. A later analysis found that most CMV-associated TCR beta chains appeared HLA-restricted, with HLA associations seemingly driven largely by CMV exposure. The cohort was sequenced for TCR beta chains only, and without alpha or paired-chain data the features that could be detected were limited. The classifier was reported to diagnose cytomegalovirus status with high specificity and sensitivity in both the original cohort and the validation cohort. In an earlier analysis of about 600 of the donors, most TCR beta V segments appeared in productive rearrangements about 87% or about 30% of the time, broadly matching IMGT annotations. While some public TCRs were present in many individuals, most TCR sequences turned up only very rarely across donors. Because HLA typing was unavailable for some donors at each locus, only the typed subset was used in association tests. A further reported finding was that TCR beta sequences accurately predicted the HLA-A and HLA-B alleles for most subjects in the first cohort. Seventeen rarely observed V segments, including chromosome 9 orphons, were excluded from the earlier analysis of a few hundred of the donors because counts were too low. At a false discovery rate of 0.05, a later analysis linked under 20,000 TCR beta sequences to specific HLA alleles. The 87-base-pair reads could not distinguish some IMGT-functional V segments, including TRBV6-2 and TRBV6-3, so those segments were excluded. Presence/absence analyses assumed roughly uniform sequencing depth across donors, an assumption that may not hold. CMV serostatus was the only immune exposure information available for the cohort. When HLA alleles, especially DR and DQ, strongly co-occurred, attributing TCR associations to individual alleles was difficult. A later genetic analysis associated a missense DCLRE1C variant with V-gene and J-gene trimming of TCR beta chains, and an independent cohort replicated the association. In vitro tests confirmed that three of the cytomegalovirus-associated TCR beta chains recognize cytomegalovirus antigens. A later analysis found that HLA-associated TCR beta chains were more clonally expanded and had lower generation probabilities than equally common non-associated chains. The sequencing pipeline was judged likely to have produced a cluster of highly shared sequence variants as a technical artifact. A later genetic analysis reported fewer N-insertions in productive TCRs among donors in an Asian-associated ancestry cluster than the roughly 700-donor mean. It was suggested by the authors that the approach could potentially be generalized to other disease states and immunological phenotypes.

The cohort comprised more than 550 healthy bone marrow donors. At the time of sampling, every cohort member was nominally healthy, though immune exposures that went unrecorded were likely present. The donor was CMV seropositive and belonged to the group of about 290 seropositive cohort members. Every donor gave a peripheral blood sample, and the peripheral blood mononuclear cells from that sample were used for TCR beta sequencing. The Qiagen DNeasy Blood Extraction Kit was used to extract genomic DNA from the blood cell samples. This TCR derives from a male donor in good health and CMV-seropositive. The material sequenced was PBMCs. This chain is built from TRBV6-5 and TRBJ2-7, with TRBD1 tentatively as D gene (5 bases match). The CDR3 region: CASSPRDYEQYF. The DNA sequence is TGTGCCAGCAGTCCCAGGGACTACGAGCAGTACTTC.